The present T cell receptor (beta chain) was sequenced within a study of T cell changes during pregnancy in multiple sclerosis. The ends were cut back, 0 bases at V and 4 bases at J, with 12 bases in the middle. The length of the CDR3 is 15 residues. Germline values: CDR1 MNHEY, CDR2 SVGAGI. The assay was immunoSEQ multiplex PCR, and TCRdb's table has in-frame clones only and misses some. Of approximately 41,000 clones in the sample, approximately 94% were seen once. The TCR was taken from a female donor with multiple sclerosis, enrolled in a pregnancy study. The chain links TRBV6-5 to TRBJ2-5; tentatively, D is TRBD1 (5 bases). The specimen was CD8+ T cells from peripheral blood mononuclear cells, collected in the third trimester of pregnancy. CDR3 DNA: TGTGCCAGCAGTTACTCGAATGGACAAACAGAGACCCAGTACTTC. It encodes CASSYSNGQTETQYF.